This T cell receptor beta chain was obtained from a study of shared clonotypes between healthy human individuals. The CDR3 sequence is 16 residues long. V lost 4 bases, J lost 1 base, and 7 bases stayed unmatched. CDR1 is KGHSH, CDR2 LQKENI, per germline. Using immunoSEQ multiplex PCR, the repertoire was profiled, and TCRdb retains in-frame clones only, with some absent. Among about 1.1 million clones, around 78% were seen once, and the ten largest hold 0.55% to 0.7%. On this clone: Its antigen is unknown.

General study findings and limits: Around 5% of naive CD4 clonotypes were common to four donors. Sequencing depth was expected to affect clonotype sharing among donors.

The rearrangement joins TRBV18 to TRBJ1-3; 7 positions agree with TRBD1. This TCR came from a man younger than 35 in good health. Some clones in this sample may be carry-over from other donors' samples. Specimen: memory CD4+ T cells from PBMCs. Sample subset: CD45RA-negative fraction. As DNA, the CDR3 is TGTGCCAGCTCACTAGGACAGGCGGATTCTGGAAACACCATATATTTT. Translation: CASSLGQADSGNTIYF.